This T cell receptor beta chain was sequenced for a study of Ad26.COV2.S vaccination and SARS-CoV-2 variants. Whole-study context: Intramuscular Ad26.COV2.S doses were given once or twice, 56 days apart.

Stated treatment: 15 to 20 received Ad26.COV2.S at low or high dose, single or two shots; a few received placebo; per-sample allocation not given. Day 63 following the first vaccine or placebo injection was when the samples were taken. Findings and caveats of the study: The placebo group had lower spike-specific TCR breadth than the vaccine recipients did. Those who received vaccine or placebo ended up with similar non-spike TCR breadth.

Clones were sequenced by immunoSEQ multiplex PCR, and TCRdb holds only the in-frame ones, with some missing. The repertoire holds about 350,000 clones, less than 90% seen once, with roughly 6% in the top ten. The CDR3 is 14 residues long. The ends were cut back, 3 bases at V and 3 bases at J, with 15 bases in the middle. The germline V gene encodes CDR1 SQVTM and CDR2 ANQGSEA. Remarks on this clone: No antigen is known for it.

The sequence was obtained from a person aged 18-65 years who received the Ad26.COV2.S COVID-19 vaccine or a placebo. V usage is TRBV29-1 and J usage is TRBJ2-7; no clear D gene. The starting material was peripheral blood, obtained in a trial of Ad26.COV2.S vaccine versus placebo. For the CDR3, the DNA is TGCAGCGTTGAGGGGAAAGACTTAGGCTACGAGCAGTACTTC. It codes for CSVEGKDLGYEQYF.